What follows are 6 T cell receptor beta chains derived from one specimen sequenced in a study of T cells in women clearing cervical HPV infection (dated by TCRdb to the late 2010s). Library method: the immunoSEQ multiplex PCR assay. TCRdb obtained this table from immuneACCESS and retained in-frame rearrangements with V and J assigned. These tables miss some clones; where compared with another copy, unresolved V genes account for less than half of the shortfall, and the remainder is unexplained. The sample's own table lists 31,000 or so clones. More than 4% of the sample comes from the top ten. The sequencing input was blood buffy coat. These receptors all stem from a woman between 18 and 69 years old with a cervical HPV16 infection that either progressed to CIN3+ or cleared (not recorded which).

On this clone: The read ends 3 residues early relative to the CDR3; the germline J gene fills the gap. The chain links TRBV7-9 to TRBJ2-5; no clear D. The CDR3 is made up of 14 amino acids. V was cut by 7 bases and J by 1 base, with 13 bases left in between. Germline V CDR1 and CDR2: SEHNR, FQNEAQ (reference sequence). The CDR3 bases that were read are TGTGCCAGCACCATGCCCAGTACCCAAGAGACC. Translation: CASTMPSTQET. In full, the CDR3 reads CASTMPSTQETQYF.

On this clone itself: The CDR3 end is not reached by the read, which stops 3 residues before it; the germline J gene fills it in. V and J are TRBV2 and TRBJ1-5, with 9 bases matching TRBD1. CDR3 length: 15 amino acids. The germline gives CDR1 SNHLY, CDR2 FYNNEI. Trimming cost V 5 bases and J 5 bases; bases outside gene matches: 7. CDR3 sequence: CASSPKTGGDQPQHF. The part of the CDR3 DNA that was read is TGTGCCAGCAGTCCTAAGACAGGGGGGGATCAGCCC.

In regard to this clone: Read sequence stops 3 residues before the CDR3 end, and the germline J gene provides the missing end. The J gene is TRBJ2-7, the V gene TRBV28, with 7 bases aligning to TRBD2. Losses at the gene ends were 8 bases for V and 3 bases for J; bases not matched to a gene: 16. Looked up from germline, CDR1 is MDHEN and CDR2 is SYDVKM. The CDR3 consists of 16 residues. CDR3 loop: CASRTTGSGRFYEQYF. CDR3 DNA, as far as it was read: TGTGCCAGCCGGACCACGGGTAGCGGGCGATTCTACGAG.

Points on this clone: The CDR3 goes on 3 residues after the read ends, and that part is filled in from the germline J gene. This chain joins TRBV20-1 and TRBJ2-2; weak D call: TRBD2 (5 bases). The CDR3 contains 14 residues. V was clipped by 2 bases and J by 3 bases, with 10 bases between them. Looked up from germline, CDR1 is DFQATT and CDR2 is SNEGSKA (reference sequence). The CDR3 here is CSARRGLHTGELFF. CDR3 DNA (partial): TGCAGTGCTAGACGCGGGCTCCACACCGGGGAG.

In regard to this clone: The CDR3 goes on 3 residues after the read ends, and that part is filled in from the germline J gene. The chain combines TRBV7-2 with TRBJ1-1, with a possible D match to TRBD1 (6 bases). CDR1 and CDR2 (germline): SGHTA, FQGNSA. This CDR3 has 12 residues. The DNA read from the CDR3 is TGTGCCAGCAGCCCCCGAGGACAGCGA. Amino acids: CASSPRGQR. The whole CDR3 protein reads CASSPRGQRAFF.

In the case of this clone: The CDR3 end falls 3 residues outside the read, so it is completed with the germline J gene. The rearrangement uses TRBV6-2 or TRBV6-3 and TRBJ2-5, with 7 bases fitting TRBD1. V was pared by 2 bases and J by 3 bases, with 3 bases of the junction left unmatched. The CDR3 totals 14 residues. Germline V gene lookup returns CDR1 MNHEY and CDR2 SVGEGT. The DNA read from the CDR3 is TGTGCCAGCAGTTACGGGACAGAAGAAGAGACC. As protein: CASSYGTEEET. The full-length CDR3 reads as CASSYGTEEETQYF.